These T cell receptor beta chains were read from a single sample in a study of blood T cell repertoires in COVID-19. Libraries were prepared by immunoSEQ multiplex PCR; TCRdb keeps only in-frame clonotypes and omits some of them. Of under 250,000 clones listed, approximately 90% were seen once; the top ten hold roughly a tenth. The sample comprised PBMCs or T cells enriched from blood (not recorded which). The source of these receptors is a young man who had recovered from COVID-19. CDR3s include the opening cysteine and the closing phenylalanine or tryptophan. A D gene is named only where the DNA matches it firmly. For some rows the clone size is stated as once, few or many, or as a class when expanded; others skip it.

TGTGCCAGCAGTCCTGGGTCACGCGGCGGCTACACCTTC CASSPGSRGGYTF TRBJ1-2 TRBV6-5 - -
TGTGCCAGCAGACTAAGTCCCGGGACAGGAATGGGTGGCTACACCTTC CASRLSPGTGMGGYTF TRBJ1-2 TRBV28 TRBD1 -
TGTGCCAGCAGCCAGGGGACTAGCAGATACACAGATACGCAGTATTTT CASSQGTSRYTDTQYF TRBJ2-3 TRBV3-1/TRBV3-2 TRBD2 -
TGTGCCAGCAGCCCAGGTGTGAACACTGAAGCTTTCTTT CASSPGVNTEAFF TRBJ1-1 TRBV14 - once
TGTGCCTGGAGTTCAGACAGGGGGCTTGTCCACGAGCAGTACTTC CAWSSDRGLVHEQYF TRBJ2-7 TRBV30 TRBD1 -
TGTGCCAGCAGGGGCCAACAGGGAGCCTTCTCTGGAAACACCATATATTTT CASRGQQGAFSGNTIYF TRBJ1-3 TRBV2 - -
TGTGCCAGCAGTTTAGGGCAGGGCTCTGGAAACACCATATATTTT CASSLGQGSGNTIYF TRBJ1-3 TRBV28 - -
TGTGCCAGCAGCCTTAGCGGGAGAAGCGAGCAGTACTTC CASSLSGRSEQYF TRBJ2-7 TRBV5-4 TRBD2 few
TGTGCCAGCAGTCCCCAACACCGGGACAGGGGGAGGGGTGAGCAGTTCTTC CASSPQHRDRGRGEQFF TRBJ2-1 TRBV7-9 TRBD1 -
TGCGCCAGCAGCCGACTAGCGGGGAATTACAATGAGCAGTTCTTC CASSRLAGNYNEQFF TRBJ2-1 TRBV5-1 TRBD2 -
TGTGCCACCAGTGAACAGGGTTGGGATGGCTACACCTTC CATSEQGWDGYTF TRBJ1-2 TRBV24-1 - -
TGTGCCAGCAGTTTATTGGCTATTAGGGGGACTGAAGCTTTCTTT CASSLLAIRGTEAFF TRBJ1-1 TRBV27 - once
TGTGCCAGCAAGGACACAACCGTCTTTAATTCACCCCTCCACTTT CASKDTTVFNSPLHF TRBJ1-6 TRBV27 - -
TGTGCCAGTATACAGTCGGACTATGGCTACACCTTC CASIQSDYGYTF TRBJ1-2 TRBV19 - few
TGTGCCAGCAGTGAACCCACTAGCGGCTCCTACGAGCAGTACTTC CASSEPTSGSYEQYF TRBJ2-7 TRBV25-1 TRBD2 -
TGTGCCAGTAGTATGCCATTGGGGGGGAAACGGGCAGATACGCAGTATTTT CASSMPLGGKRADTQYF TRBJ2-3 TRBV19 TRBD2 -
TGTGCCAGCAGCTTCCCACAAACATCTCTAGGCGGCGGGGAGCTGTTTTTT CASSFPQTSLGGGELFF TRBJ2-2 TRBV13 - -
TGTGCCAGCAGCCAAGAAAGGACTAGCGGACCCTACGAGCAGTACTTC CASSQERTSGPYEQYF TRBJ2-7 TRBV3-1/TRBV3-2 TRBD2 -
TGTGCCAGCAGCTTTTCCCGGGACAGCGGCTCCTATAATTCACCCCTCCACTTT CASSFSRDSGSYNSPLHF TRBJ1-6 TRBV5-5 TRBD1 -
TGTGCCAGCAGCTTAGGCGGGGGGTTTGTAGAGCAGTACTTC CASSLGGGFVEQYF TRBJ2-7 TRBV7-2 TRBD2 once
TGTGCCTGGACGGGACAGGGGGTTTATGGCTACACCTTC CAWTGQGVYGYTF TRBJ1-2 TRBV30 TRBD1 -
TGTGCCAGCAGCTTGGGAGGGTACGAGTACTTC CASSLGGYEYF TRBJ2-7 TRBV7-9 TRBD2 -
TGTGCCAGCAGCAGACCCTGGGACAGGGAAGGCCATGAGCAGTTCTTC CASSRPWDREGHEQFF TRBJ2-1 TRBV27 TRBD1 -
TGTGCCAGCAGTAAGAGGCTCGCGGGGGAGCTGTTTTTT CASSKRLAGELFF TRBJ2-2 TRBV6-2/TRBV6-3 - -
TGTGCCAGTAGTACGCGATTTTTGGTTTCCCTATTCACTAGCACAGATACGCAGTATTTT CASSTRFLVSLFTSTDTQYF TRBJ2-3 TRBV19 - -
TGTGCCAGCATGCGGGAGGGCCTTATTCACGAGCAGTACTTC CASMREGLIHEQYF TRBJ2-7 TRBV6-5 TRBD2 -
TGTGCCAGCAGCCCTGGCGGAGCGGGAGGCTACGAGCAGTACTTC CASSPGGAGGYEQYF TRBJ2-7 TRBV7-2 TRBD2 few
TGTGCCAGCAGCACTCCCCCATTCGAAGCTTTCTTT CASSTPPFEAFF TRBJ1-1 TRBV9 - once
TGTGCCAGCAGCCAAGGCTTCACTAGCGGGGGCCATAAGTACCAAGAGACCCAGTACTTC CASSQGFTSGGHKYQETQYF TRBJ2-5 TRBV4-2 TRBD2 once